This entry is about one T cell receptor (beta chain). As yet, its antigen is unknown. The data originate from a study of T cell repertoires in cytomegalovirus infection. Study context: The study used recently identified HLA-C-restricted and well-studied HLA-B-restricted CMV epitopes. An indication of both CMV infection and matching HLA type came from public TCR beta signatures.

TCRdb itself ran the reads through MiXCR, one entry per CDR3 protein. The table shows 110,000 or so distinct CDR3 sequences, with about 30% occurring only once. The CDR3 runs 13 residues. The V and J ends lost 3 bases and 2 bases respectively, with 8 bases between them. Germline lookup yields CDR1 SGHVS and CDR2 FNYEAQ. Source: CD8+ T cells from cultured PBMCs, taken from culture after CMV antigen stimulation. The chain employs TRBV7-6 and TRBJ2-7; D is unresolved. The TCR was taken from a human donor in good health (CMV status not recorded). Some clones in this sample may be carry-over from other donors' samples. DNA for the CDR3: TGTGCCAGCAGCTTTTCGGGCACCTACGAGCAGTACTTC. Protein product: CASSFSGTYEQYF.